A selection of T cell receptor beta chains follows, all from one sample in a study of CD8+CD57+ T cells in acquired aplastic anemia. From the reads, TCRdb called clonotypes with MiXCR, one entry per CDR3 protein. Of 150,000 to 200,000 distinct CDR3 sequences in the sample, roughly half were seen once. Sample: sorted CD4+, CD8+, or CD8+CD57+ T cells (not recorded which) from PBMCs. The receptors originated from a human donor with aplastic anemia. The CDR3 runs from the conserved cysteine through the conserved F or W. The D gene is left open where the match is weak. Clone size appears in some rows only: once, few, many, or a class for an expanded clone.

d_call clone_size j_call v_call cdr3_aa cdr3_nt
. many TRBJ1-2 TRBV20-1 CSALGGGHAHYGYTF TGCAGTGCCCTCGGGGGGGGGCATGCTCACTATGGCTACACCTTC
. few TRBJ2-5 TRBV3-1 CASSRWDNQETQYF TGTGCCAGCAGCCGGTGGGACAACCAAGAGACCCAGTACTTC
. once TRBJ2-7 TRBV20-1 CSASVPGFSYEQYF TGCAGTGCTAGCGTCCCTGGGTTCTCCTACGAGCAGTACTTC
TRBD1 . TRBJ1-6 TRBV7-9 CASHDRVEPLHF TGTGCCAGTCACGACAGGGTCGAACCCCTCCACTTT
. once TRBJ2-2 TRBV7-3 CASSVSLGELFF TGTGCCAGCAGCGTTTCACTCGGGGAGCTGTTTTTT
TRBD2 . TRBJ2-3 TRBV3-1 CASSPTGGGSTDTQYF TGTGCCAGCAGCCCCACGGGAGGGGGGAGCACAGATACGCAGTATTTT
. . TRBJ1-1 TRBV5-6 CASSLAGGMWGEAFF TGTGCCAGCAGCTTGGCGGGGGGGATGTGGGGTGAAGCTTTCTTT
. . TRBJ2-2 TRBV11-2 CASSSRGGANTGKLFF TGTGCCAGCAGCTCCCGGGGAGGTGCGAACACCGGGAAGCTGTTTTTT
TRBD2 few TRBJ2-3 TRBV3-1 CASSQEGGRTTDTQYF TGTGCCAGCAGCCAAGAGGGCGGGAGGACCACAGATACGCAGTATTTT
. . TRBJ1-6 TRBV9 CASSVEPLRDSPLHF TGTGCCAGCAGCGTAGAACCGCTCCGGGATTCACCCCTCCACTTT
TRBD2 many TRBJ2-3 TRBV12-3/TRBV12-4 CASSLAGLAGDTQYF TGTGCCAGCAGTTTAGCCGGACTAGCGGGAGATACGCAGTATTTT
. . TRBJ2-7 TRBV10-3 CAISEVGSYEQYF TGTGCCATCAGTGAGGTCGGCTCCTACGAGCAGTACTTC
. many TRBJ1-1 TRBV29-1 CSVEGRLNTEAFF TGCAGCGTTGAGGGCCGTTTGAACACTGAAGCTTTCTTT
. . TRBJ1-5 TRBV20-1 CSARLGAGEPQHF TGCAGTGCTAGGCTCGGGGCAGGGGAGCCCCAGCATTTT
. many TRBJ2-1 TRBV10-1 CASSWGASYNEQFF TGCGCCAGCTCATGGGGGGCCTCCTACAATGAGCAGTTCTTC
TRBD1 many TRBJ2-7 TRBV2 CASSEAQGAYEQYF TGTGCCAGCAGTGAAGCACAGGGGGCCTACGAGCAGTACTTC
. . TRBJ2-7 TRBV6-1 CASRDRGYEQYF TGTGCCAGCCGGGACCGGGGCTACGAGCAGTACTTC
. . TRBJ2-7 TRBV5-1 CASSPRQGGRDEQYF TGCGCCAGCAGCCCAAGACAGGGAGGGCGCGACGAGCAGTACTTC
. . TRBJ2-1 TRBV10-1 CASSENSREQFF TGCGCCAGCAGTGAGAACAGTCGGGAGCAGTTCTTC
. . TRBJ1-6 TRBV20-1 CSARDQGGSYNSPLHF TGCAGTGCTAGGGACCAGGGAGGCTCCTATAATTCACCCCTCCACTTT
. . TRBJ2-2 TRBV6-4 CASSDSGRCEDGGTGELFF TGTGCCAGCAGTGACTCGGGTCGTTGCGAGGACGGGGGCACCGGGGAGCTGTTTTTT
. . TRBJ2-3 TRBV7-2 CASSIIWTDTQYF TGTGCCAGCAGCATAATCTGGACAGATACGCAGTATTTT